The sample holds one count of the clone carrying this T cell receptor beta chain. This record belongs to a study of blood T cell repertoires in COVID-19. Study-wide context: Spain, Italy and the United States supplied samples that represented acute and convalescent COVID-19. T cells, B-cell-depleted T cells, or PBMCs supplied cDNA or gDNA.

As originally analysed: Nucleated cell number was recorded as an estimate derived from reference gene primer amplification. Only in-frame clones appear in the TCRdb table, and some are missing; sequencing was by immunoSEQ multiplex PCR. That table supplies the V and J calls and clone size; D and trimming were determined from the DNA. This repertoire shows some 38,000 clones, roughly nine tenths found once; its top ten account for roughly 19%. With V trimmed by 4 bases and J by 1 base, 6 bases remained unmatched. CDR3 length: 15 residues. Germline CDR1 and CDR2: LGHDT and YNNKEL (reference sequence). Sequencing was carried out using peripheral blood. This receptor was obtained from a man in his 70s with acute or convalescent COVID-19. The V and J genes are TRBV3-1 (or the pseudogene TRBV3-2) and TRBJ1-1; the match to TRBD1 covers 7 bases. CDR3 residues: CASSPEDRTNTEAFF. CDR3 nucleotides: TGTGCCAGCAGCCCCGAGGACAGGACGAACACTGAAGCTTTCTTT.